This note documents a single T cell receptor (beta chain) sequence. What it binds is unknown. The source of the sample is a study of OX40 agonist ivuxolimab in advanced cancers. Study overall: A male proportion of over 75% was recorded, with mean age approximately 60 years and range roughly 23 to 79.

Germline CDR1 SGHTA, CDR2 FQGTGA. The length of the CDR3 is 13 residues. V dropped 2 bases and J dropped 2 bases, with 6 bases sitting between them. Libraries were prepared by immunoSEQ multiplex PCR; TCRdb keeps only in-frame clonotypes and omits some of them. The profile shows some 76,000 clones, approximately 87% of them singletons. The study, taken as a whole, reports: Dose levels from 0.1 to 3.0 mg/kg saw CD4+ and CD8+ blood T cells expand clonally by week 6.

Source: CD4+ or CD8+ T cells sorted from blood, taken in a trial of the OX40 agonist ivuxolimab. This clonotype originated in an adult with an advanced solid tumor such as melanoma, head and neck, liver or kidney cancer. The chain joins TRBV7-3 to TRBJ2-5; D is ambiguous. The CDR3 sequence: CASSLWQQETQYF. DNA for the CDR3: TGTGCCAGCAGCTTATGGCAGCAAGAGACCCAGTACTTC.